This TCR beta chain derives from a study of post-analysis software for immune sequencing data. Study context: As for disease course, relapsing-remitting, secondary progressive and progressive-relapsing multiple sclerosis were all included. Points from the study as a whole: A significant reduction in normalized Chao1 diversity was observed in multiple sclerosis patients versus controls. Under the F measure, samples that were prepared in one batch clustered strongly together. With TRBV5-6, TRBV5-1 and TRBV20-1 included, about five TRBV segments were more frequent in patients than in controls.

Presence of unique molecular identifiers characterized the TCR beta cDNA libraries. Approximately 0.5 million cDNA molecules were recovered from an input of about 1 to 10 million T cells. In TCRdb, the PCR reads were re-called with MiXCR into one record per CDR3 protein. The sample carries 700,000 to 900,000 distinct CDR3 sequences, roughly 46% recorded once. Remarks on this clonotype: What it binds is not known.

Trimming cost V 8 bases and J 6 bases, with 14 bases left between them. The CDR3 is 12 residues long. The chain combines TRBV12-3 or TRBV12-4 with TRBJ2-7; tentative D call: TRBD2 (6 bases). The TCR was taken from a girl between 5 and 17 years old with multiple sclerosis. Sequencing was carried out using blood. DNA for the CDR3: TGTGCCAGCGGGGGGACCCCCTGCGAGCAGTACTTC. Translation gives CASGGTPCEQYF.